The entry that follows covers one T cell receptor beta chain sequence. Its antigen remains unknown. With random hexamers, reverse transcription was performed on about 0.5 to 1 ug of RNA. The CDR3 of TCR beta was amplified by immunoSEQ multiplex PCR across 54 Vbeta and 13 Jbeta. Using its own MiXCR run on the immunoSEQ multiplex PCR reads, TCRdb lists one record per CDR3 protein. The sample shows approximately 74,000 distinct CDR3 sequences, just over 90% of them seen only once. Sequencing targeted TCR beta in blood CD8+ and CD4+ T cells. TEMRA cells were enriched by FACS, while CD8+ and CD4+ T cells were obtained through a negative isolation that was performed magnetically. Per germline, CDR1 DFQATT and CDR2 SNEGSKA (reference sequence). The V end lost 7 bases, the J end lost 10 bases, and 14 bases lay between the germline ends. CDR3 length equals 11 residues. The data are from a study of CD8 T cells in Susac syndrome. Study-wide points: Expansion of clones was not seen in the CD4+ T cell repertoires of Susac syndrome.

The TCR originated in a human donor with Susac syndrome. The chain uses TRBV20-1 and TRBJ2-1; weak D call: TRBD2 (7 bases). Specimen: CD4+ T cells from PBMCs. CDR3: CSVSWGGEQFF. The DNA for the CDR3 is TGCAGTGTATCTTGGGGGGGCGAGCAGTTCTTC.